These T cell receptor beta chains were read from a single sample in a study of cytotoxic CD8 clonotypes in ibrutinib-treated CLL. Generated by immunoSEQ multiplex PCR, the TCRdb table keeps only in-frame clones and is missing some. The data contain 160,000 or so clones, roughly 86% of them seen just once; the ten biggest clones take up roughly 2%. The sample in question was PBMCs, obtained after 12 months of ibrutinib treatment. These receptors came from a human donor with chronic lymphocytic leukemia. CDR3s include the opening cysteine and the closing phenylalanine or tryptophan. Fields, in order: CDR3 protein, CDR3 length, J gene, V gene, D gene. A D gene is named only where the DNA matches it firmly.

CDR3: CASSSGGEQFF
length: 11
J: TRBJ2-1
V: TRBV18
D: -

CDR3: CASTRPGDIPNYGYTF
length: 16
J: TRBJ1-2
V: TRBV2
D: -

CDR3: CASSLSGAGGPDTQYF
length: 16
J: TRBJ2-3
V: TRBV7-3
D: -

CDR3: CASSLEWDTEAFF
length: 13
J: TRBJ1-1
V: TRBV5-6
D: -

CDR3: CASSRYSGIEQFF
length: 13
J: TRBJ2-1
V: TRBV28
D: TRBD2

CDR3: CASSATGNTEAFF
length: 13
J: TRBJ1-1
V: TRBV9
D: -

CDR3: CASRGAGGATNEKLFF
length: 16
J: TRBJ1-4
V: TRBV5-5
D: -

CDR3: CASSASPGSGNTIYF
length: 15
J: TRBJ1-3
V: TRBV9
D: -

CDR3: CASSELGRGSTNEKLFF
length: 17
J: TRBJ1-4
V: TRBV6-1
D: TRBD1

CDR3: CASSRGQYQPQHF
length: 13
J: TRBJ1-5
V: TRBV4-1
D: -

CDR3: CSAYTGDDYTF
length: 11
J: TRBJ1-2
V: TRBV20-1
D: TRBD1

CDR3: CASSPVWGYTGELFF
length: 15
J: TRBJ2-2
V: TRBV7-7
D: -

CDR3: CASSVSGGTFNEQFF
length: 15
J: TRBJ2-1
V: TRBV9
D: TRBD2

CDR3: CASFPFTGGSTDTQYF
length: 16
J: TRBJ2-3
V: TRBV27
D: TRBD1

CDR3: CASRVDRVGLEYEQYF
length: 16
J: TRBJ2-7
V: TRBV7-8
D: TRBD1

CDR3: CASSPPLDGNYGYTF
length: 15
J: TRBJ1-2
V: TRBV18
D: -

CDR3: CASSQDRYEQYF
length: 12
J: TRBJ2-7
V: TRBV4-2
D: -

CDR3: CASSPREGGPSDDEQYF
length: 17
J: TRBJ2-7
V: TRBV4-3
D: TRBD2

CDR3: CASSLGRERGTYEQYF
length: 16
J: TRBJ2-7
V: TRBV5-1
D: -

CDR3: CASSLGDYNEQFF
length: 13
J: TRBJ2-1
V: TRBV9
D: -

CDR3: CASSLEASGQGASGELFF
length: 18
J: TRBJ2-2
V: TRBV7-6
D: TRBD1

CDR3: CATKDRVMQPQHF
length: 13
J: TRBJ1-5
V: TRBV19
D: TRBD1

CDR3: CASSIDVTGTTRSYGYTF
length: 18
J: TRBJ1-2
V: TRBV19
D: -

CDR3: CAWSVLRGRRAYEQYF
length: 16
J: TRBJ2-7
V: TRBV30
D: TRBD1

CDR3: CASSFGVTYGYTF
length: 13
J: TRBJ1-2
V: TRBV28
D: -

CDR3: CASSQLAGGPPTDTQYF
length: 17
J: TRBJ2-3
V: TRBV11-3
D: TRBD2

CDR3: CASSSGTLLTDTQYF
length: 15
J: TRBJ2-3
V: TRBV7-2
D: -

CDR3: CASSKSLGDPGSRWGRADQPQHF
length: 23
J: TRBJ1-5
V: TRBV21-1
D: -

CDR3: CASSQPSGGYNEQFF
length: 15
J: TRBJ2-1
V: TRBV4-3
D: -

CDR3: CASSLDRVRTGSSYEQYF
length: 18
J: TRBJ2-7
V: TRBV11-2
D: -

CDR3: CASRWDTDTQYF
length: 12
J: TRBJ2-3
V: TRBV25-1
D: -

CDR3: CASSRDRGQYGYTF
length: 14
J: TRBJ1-2
V: TRBV7-2
D: TRBD1

CDR3: CASSQDMRRQYF
length: 12
J: TRBJ2-4
V: TRBV4-3
D: -

CDR3: CASSSQNSNQPQHF
length: 14
J: TRBJ1-5
V: TRBV27
D: -

CDR3: CASSQVAGGQYEQYF
length: 15
J: TRBJ2-7
V: TRBV5-4
D: TRBD2

CDR3: CASSQYYEQYF
length: 11
J: TRBJ2-7
V: TRBV11-1
D: -

CDR3: CASSLARTGGYQETQYF
length: 17
J: TRBJ2-5
V: TRBV11-2
D: TRBD1

CDR3: CAHGGPYGYTF
length: 11
J: TRBJ1-2
V: TRBV10-3
D: -

CDR3: CASSLTLGQGAGEQYF
length: 16
J: TRBJ2-7
V: TRBV27
D: TRBD1

CDR3: CASSFQGLSSGNTIYF
length: 16
J: TRBJ1-3
V: TRBV5-1
D: -

CDR3: CASSPSQGTNEKLFF
length: 15
J: TRBJ1-4
V: TRBV18
D: -

CDR3: CASSVGLAGVDTQYF
length: 15
J: TRBJ2-3
V: TRBV9
D: TRBD2

CDR3: CASSPNRVNQETQYF
length: 15
J: TRBJ2-5
V: TRBV18
D: -

CDR3: CASSDPTGVQPQHF
length: 14
J: TRBJ1-5
V: TRBV28
D: TRBD1

CDR3: CASSETLAGGTQYF
length: 14
J: TRBJ2-3
V: TRBV2
D: TRBD2

CDR3: CASSGDRGNEQYF
length: 13
J: TRBJ2-7
V: TRBV2
D: TRBD1

CDR3: CASSLEGSSGGWETQYF
length: 17
J: TRBJ2-5
V: TRBV5-4
D: TRBD2

CDR3: CATSRGRTGLVYDNEQFF
length: 18
J: TRBJ2-1
V: TRBV15
D: -

CDR3: CASSILGAQAGELFF
length: 15
J: TRBJ2-2
V: TRBV19
D: -